The 25 T cell receptor beta chains in this list originate from one sample, sequenced in a study of cytomegalovirus exposure and HLA in healthy donors. Method: immunoSEQ multiplex PCR; TCRdb's copy keeps in-frame clones and lacks some. The table records 130,000 to 150,000 clones, approximately 90% of them present only once. Sequenced: PBMCs. The receptors shown here come from a young man in good health and CMV-seronegative.

The chain employs TRBV11-3 and TRBJ2-1; 10 bases align to TRBD2. The CDR3 runs 17 residues. The V gene end was trimmed by 4 bases and the J gene end by 0 bases; junction bases not matched to a gene: 6. The germline CDR1 and CDR2 sequences are SGHNT and YENEEA. CDR3 nucleotide sequence: TGTGCCAGCAGCTACAGACTAGCGGGTCCCTCCTACAATGAGCAGTTCTTC. Protein product: CASSYRLAGPSYNEQFF.

J is TRBJ1-1 and V is TRBV4-3; TRBD1 matches at 7 bases. This CDR3 is 15 amino acids long. The V gene's germline CDR1 is LGHNA and CDR2 YSLEER. V gave up 0 bases and J gave up 1 base; unmatched junction bases: 2. DNA for the CDR3: TGCGCCAGCAGCCAAGATACAGGGGCGAACACTGAAGCTTTCTTT. This translates into CASSQDTGANTEAFF.

The rearrangement links TRBV13 to TRBJ1-3, with 7 bases matching TRBD1. V lost 4 bases and J lost 1; bases outside the gene matches: 7. CDR3 length equals 16 residues. In germline, CDR1 is PRHDT, CDR2 FYEKMQ (reference sequence). Written as DNA, the CDR3 is TGTGCCAGCAGCTCCAGGACAGGACGATCTGGAAACACCATATATTTT. This encodes CASSSRTGRSGNTIYF.

The chain links TRBV9 to TRBJ1-2; TRBD1 matches 7 bases. Germline V lookup: CDR1 SGDLS, CDR2 YYNGEE. V lost 4 bases to trimming and J lost 2 bases; unmatched junction nucleotides: 2. The CDR3 runs to 13 residues. CDR3 loop: CASSPDRNYGYTF. In nucleotides, the CDR3 is TGTGCCAGCAGCCCGGACAGGAACTATGGCTACACCTTC.

V is TRBV4-3 and J is TRBJ1-1; perhaps TRBD1 as D (5 bases). The CDR3 length is 13 residues. V dropped 2 bases and J dropped 1 base, with 5 bases sitting between them. CDR1 is LGHNA and CDR2 is YSLEER in the germline V gene. For the CDR3, the DNA is TGCGCCAGCAGCCAAACAGGGAACACTGAAGCTTTCTTT. This translates into CASSQTGNTEAFF.

This chain uses TRBV10-2 with TRBJ1-6, with TRBD1 matching 8 bases. The CDR3 has 16 residues. The J segment lost 8 bases and the V segment lost 2 bases, leaving 8 bases of the junction unmatched. Germline lookup yields CDR1 WSHSY and CDR2 SAAADI. The DNA of the CDR3 is TGCGCCAGCAGTGAGATAGGTGGACAGGGATATTCACCCCTCCACTTT. Translation: CASSEIGGQGYSPLHF.

The chain links TRBV14 to TRBJ2-5, with 10 nucleotides matching TRBD1. The ends lost 5 bases at V and 4 bases at J; junction bases unmatched: 7. CDR1 and CDR2 from the germline V gene are SGHDN and FVKESK. CDR3 size: 15 residues. The CDR3 spells CASSDIGQGGETQYF. CDR3 DNA: TGTGCCAGCAGCGATATCGGACAGGGGGGAGAGACCCAGTACTTC.

This chain links TRBV2 with TRBJ2-3; 9 positions match TRBD1. The CDR3 has 15 amino acids. The ends lost 3 bases at V and 3 bases at J; junction bases unmatched: 4. Germline V gene data show CDR1 as SNHLY and CDR2 as FYNNEI. CDR3 coding DNA: TGTGCCAGCAGTGACCGACAGGGGGAAACAGATACGCAGTATTTT. Protein: CASSDRQGETDTQYF.

J is TRBJ1-1 and V is TRBV6-5; no firm D call. In germline, CDR1 is MNHEY, CDR2 SVGAGI. V lost 6 bases, J lost 2 bases, and 7 bases lay in between. The CDR3 is 12 residues long. The CDR3 DNA follows: TGTGCCAGCAGCTCCCCTAACACTGAAGCTTTCTTT. This codes for CASSSPNTEAFF.

This clone was detected once. This rearrangement joins TRBV4-1 to TRBJ1-1; a possible D gene is TRBD1 (6 bases). V was shortened by 4 bases and J by 1 base, with 16 bases between the two germline ends. CDR1 is MGHRA and CDR2 is YSYEKL in the germline V gene. The CDR3 runs 16 residues. Written as DNA, the CDR3 is TGCGCCAGCAGCCCGACGGGGGGCCCGGGGAACACTGAAGCTTTCTTT. As protein: CASSPTGGPGNTEAFF.

The J gene is TRBJ2-7, the V gene TRBV19; TRBD1 agrees at 9 bases. Trimming at V came to 5 bases and at J to 3 bases, leaving 11 bases not matched to a gene. Per the germline V gene, CDR1 is LNHDA and CDR2 is SQIVND (reference sequence). This CDR3 region has 16 residues. Here the CDR3 DNA reads TGTGCCAGTAGTCCTATGCCCGGGACAGGGAGCTACGAGCAGTACTTC. Residues: CASSPMPGTGSYEQYF.

Notes on this clone: The sample carries other DNA sequences with the same CDR3. The CDR3 bases are TGTGCCAGCAGCCCCCGGACAAGCCAAGAGACCCAGTACTTC. Amino acids: CASSPRTSQETQYF. The chain links TRBV9 to TRBJ2-5; weak D call: TRBD1 (5 bases). The CDR3 is 14 amino acids. CDR1 SGDLS and CDR2 YYNGEE come from the germline V gene. Trimming pared 4 bases from V and 1 base from J, leaving 11 bases between. The complete variable domain, with remaining parts taken from reference TRBV9 and TRBJ2-5, reads DSGVTQTPKHLITATGQRVTLRCSPRSGDLSVYWYQQSLDQGLQFLIQYYNGEERAKGNILERFSAQQFPDLHSELNLSSLELGDSALYFCASSPRTSQETQYFGPGTRLLVL.

A single count supports this clone. V and J are TRBV6-5 and TRBJ1-6, with D unclear. Germline CDR1 is MNHEY and CDR2 is SVGAGI. V was trimmed by 5 bases and J by 3 bases, leaving 8 bases between them. The CDR3 has 14 residues. CDR3 residues: CASSIQSYNSPLHF. Here the CDR3 DNA reads TGTGCCAGCAGTATACAGAGCTATAATTCACCCCTCCACTTT.

The CDR3 is CASSVAFRVGAKPYEQYV. In DNA, the CDR3 is TGTGCCAGCAGCGTAGCGTTTCGGGTGGGAGCCAAACCTTACGAGCAGTACGTC. The chain links TRBV9 to TRBJ2-7; the D gene is possibly TRBD2 (5 bases). V was cut by 0 bases and J by 4 bases, with 23 bases left in between. Germline V gives CDR1 SGDLS, CDR2 YYNGEE. This CDR3 contains 18 residues.

The chain combines TRBV12-5 with TRBJ1-1; no firm D call. This CDR3 comprises 13 residues. The germline V gene encodes CDR1 LGHNT and CDR2 FRNRAP. Trimming stripped 4 bases from V and 1 base from J, with 7 bases between. For the CDR3, the DNA is TGTGCTAGTGGTTCGCGACAGAACACTGAAGCTTTCTTT. As protein: CASGSRQNTEAFF.

V is TRBV5-5 and J is TRBJ2-3, with 8 bases that match TRBD1. CDR3 size: 15 residues. CDR1 and CDR2 (germline): SGHKS, YYEKEE (reference sequence). V was clipped by 1 base and J by 4 bases; unmatched bases: 5. The CDR3: CASSLLDREADTQYF. The CDR3 DNA follows: TGTGCCAGCAGCTTGCTGGACAGGGAGGCAGATACGCAGTATTTT.

J is TRBJ2-7 and V is TRBV6-5; D gene ambiguous. The CDR3 spans 13 residues. Per the germline V gene, CDR1 is MNHEY and CDR2 is SVGAGI. V was pared by 5 bases and J by 2 bases, with 10 bases between. In nucleotides, the CDR3 is TGTGCCAGCAGTCCCGGAGCGACCTACGAGCAGTACGTC. As protein: CASSPGATYEQYV.

The chain couples TRBV27 to TRBJ1-5, with D possibly being TRBD1 (5 bases). The germline V and J ends were trimmed by 0 bases and 7 bases, with 10 bases remaining between them. The CDR3 runs 14 residues. CDR1 and CDR2 (germline): MNHEY, SMNVEV (reference sequence). Here the CDR3 reads CASSLSRGGQPQHF. The CDR3 DNA is TGTGCCAGCAGTTTATCGAGGGGAGGGCAGCCCCAGCATTTT.

The chain couples TRBV28 to TRBJ2-5, with TRBD2 matching 9 bases. Per the germline V gene, CDR1 is MDHEN and CDR2 is SYDVKM. There are 16 residues in the CDR3. With 1 base clipped from V and 0 bases from J, the junction kept 3 bases outside the gene matches. The CDR3 loop is CASSLFTSGYQETQYF. The CDR3 DNA follows: TGTGCCAGCAGTTTATTCACTAGCGGGTACCAAGAGACCCAGTACTTC. The whole variable domain, remainder taken from reference TRBV28 and TRBJ2-5, is DVKVTQSSRYLVKRTGEKVFLECVQDMDHENMFWYRQDPGLGLRLIYFSYDVKMKEKGDIPEGYSVSREKKERFSLILESASTNQTSMYLCASSLFTSGYQETQYFGPGTRLLVL.

This sequence joins TRBV27 and TRBJ2-7, with TRBD1 identical over 7 bases. Germline V gives CDR1 MNHEY, CDR2 SMNVEV (reference sequence). CDR3 length: 15 residues. After removal of 6 bases from V and 3 bases from J, the junction contained 11 bases not matched to a gene. The CDR3 DNA sequence: TGTGCCAGCAGCGAAGAAAAGGGACAGTTCTACGAGCAGTACTTC. Protein: CASSEEKGQFYEQYF.

The J gene is TRBJ2-3, the V gene TRBV5-6, with D maybe TRBD1 (6 bases). The germline gives CDR1 SGHDT, CDR2 YYEEEE. V shed 0 bases and J shed 11 bases, with 16 bases lying between them. The length of the CDR3 is 14 residues. The CDR3 spells CASSLATSIGGQYF. The DNA of the CDR3 is TGTGCCAGCAGCTTGGCCACATCAATAGGGGGGCAGTATTTT.

The CDR3 DNA is TGTGCCAGCGGACGGGGTGATAAGTACAATGAGCAGTTCTTC. It is translated as CASGRGDKYNEQFF. The chain employs TRBV27 and TRBJ2-1; TRBD2 is a possible D gene (5 bases). This CDR3 spans 14 amino acids. Trimming took 8 bases from V and 4 from J, leaving 15 bases between them. CDR1 MNHEY and CDR2 SMNVEV come from the germline V gene (reference sequence).

The J gene is TRBJ2-3, the V gene TRBV11-3; D is uncertain. The V and J ends lost 5 bases and 3 bases respectively, with 18 bases between them. Germline CDR1 and CDR2: SGHNT and YENEEA. The CDR3 sequence is 16 residues long. CDR3 region: CASSVHLDSITDTQYF. The CDR3 DNA sequence: TGTGCCAGCAGCGTACATCTAGATAGTATAACAGATACGCAGTATTTT.

The gene calls are TRBV5-4 and TRBJ1-3; D unclear. The V gene lost 3 bases and the J gene lost 0 bases, with 13 bases spanning the gap. CDR1 and CDR2 (germline): SGHNT, YYREEE (reference sequence). CDR3 length: 16 residues. This CDR3 is CASSSRGASSGNTIYF. For the CDR3, the DNA is TGTGCCAGCAGCTCCCGCGGAGCTAGCTCTGGAAACACCATATATTTT.

V is TRBV30 and J is TRBJ1-3; D is ambiguous. Trimming pared 0 bases from V and 0 bases from J, leaving 6 bases between. Germline-derived CDR1 and CDR2 are GTSNPN and SVGIG (reference sequence). The CDR3 covers 14 residues. The CDR3 coding sequence is TGTGCCTGGAGTGTACAAAACTCTGGAAACACCATATATTTT. Its protein is CAWSVQNSGNTIYF. Full variable domain (rest looked up from reference TRBV30 and TRBJ1-3): SQTIHQWPATLVQPVGSPLSLECTVEGTSNPNLYWYRQAAGRGLQLLFYSVGIGQISSEVPQNLSASRPQDRQFILSSKKLLLSDSGFYLCAWSVQNSGNTIYFGEGSWLTVV.